The next 9 T cell receptor beta chains were all read from a single sample in a study of T cells in Graves' hyperthyroidism and ophthalmopathy. Using RNA transcripts as the source, TCR beta CDR3 regions were amplified. TCR CDR3 underwent first-round RT-PCR with the HTBI primer set. TCRdb ran MiXCR on the multiplex PCR reads and lists one entry per CDR3 protein. The table includes around 570,000 distinct CDR3 sequences, just under 20% detected once. The sample comprised blood. Receptor source: a man aged 35 to 55 with Graves' ophthalmopathy.

The chain joins TRBV6-1 to TRBJ1-5, with D possibly TRBD1 on 6 matching bases. Trimming pared 5 bases from V and 4 bases from J, leaving 15 bases between. Germline-derived CDR1 and CDR2 are MNHNS and SASEGT. This CDR3 is built from 15 residues. The CDR3 region is CASSKDSFRNQPQHF. In nucleotides, the CDR3 is TGTGCCAGCAGTAAGGACAGCTTCCGTAATCAGCCCCAGCATTTT.

This clonotype showed up just a few times. This rearrangement joins TRBV6-1 to TRBJ1-5, with unresolved D. The germline V gene encodes CDR1 MNHNS and CDR2 SASEGT. With 3 bases removed from V and 7 bases from J, the gap between germline ends came to 10 bases. CDR3 size: 13 residues. The CDR3 sequence: CASSDDNYQPQHF. In DNA, the CDR3 is TGTGCCAGCAGTGACGATAATTACCAGCCCCAGCATTTT.

The chain employs TRBV7-9 and TRBJ2-7; TRBD1 matches at 7 bases. The CDR3 runs 15 residues. The V segment lost 3 bases and the J segment 3 bases; nucleotides outside the gene matches: 8. Germline loops: CDR1 SEHNR, CDR2 FQNEAQ (reference sequence). CDR3 region: CASSLGRQGIYEQYF. The DNA of the CDR3 is TGTGCCAGCAGCTTGGGGCGACAGGGTATCTACGAGCAGTACTTC.

This clonotype was found once. J is TRBJ2-7 and V is TRBV20-1, with D tentatively TRBD2 (5 bases). The CDR3 runs to 15 residues. The V and J ends lost 1 base and 5 bases respectively, with 18 bases between them. CDR1 DFQATT and CDR2 SNEGSKA come from the germline V gene (reference sequence). CDR3 region: CSARGGGPRRNEQYF. The CDR3 DNA follows: TGCAGTGCTAGAGGCGGAGGACCTAGGAGGAACGAGCAGTACTTC.

This clonotype was recorded a few times. This chain connects TRBV18 to TRBJ1-4; no clear D. Trimming stripped 6 bases from V and 4 bases from J, with 12 bases between. The CDR3 loop spans 14 amino acids. Germline V gene lookup returns CDR1 KGHSH and CDR2 LQKENI. CDR3 DNA sequence: TGTGCCAGCTCGATCGGGAGTTTTAATGAAAAACTGTTTTTT. Residues: CASSIGSFNEKLFF. Using reference TRBV18 and TRBJ1-4 for the parts outside the CDR3, the full variable domain is NAGVMQNPRHLVRRRGQEARLRCSPMKGHSHVYWYRQLPEEGLKFMVYLQKENIIDESGMPKERFSAEFPKEGPSILRIQQVVRGDSAAYFCASSIGSFNEKLFFGSGTQLSVL.

The V call is TRBV15, the J call TRBJ2-5; the D is unclear. V was clipped by 1 base and J by 1 base, with 4 bases between them. This CDR3 is built from 13 residues. Germline lookup yields CDR1 LNHNV and CDR2 YYDKDF (reference sequence). The CDR3 region has the DNA TGTGCCACCAGCAGAGCTCTCCAAGAGACCCAGTACTTC. Amino acid sequence: CATSRALQETQYF.

This clonotype was seen a few times. This chain links TRBV28 with TRBJ2-3; D is possibly TRBD2 (6 bases). Germline-derived CDR1 and CDR2 are MDHEN and SYDVKM. The CDR3 length is 15 residues. V was trimmed by 7 bases and J by 2 bases, leaving 16 bases between them. The CDR3 bases are TGTGCCAGCACGGGACTTGGACTTTTCACAGATACGCAGTATTTT. This codes for CASTGLGLFTDTQYF.

This clonotype has only a few counts. V and J are TRBV7-9 and TRBJ2-3, with D perhaps matching TRBD2 (5 bases). In germline, CDR1 is SEHNR, CDR2 FQNEAQ (reference sequence). Trimming left V 2 bases short and J 10 bases short, with 13 bases between. The CDR3 spans 13 residues. The CDR3 nucleotides read TGTGCCAGCAGCTTAACGGCCGTGGACTCGCAGTATTTT. The encoded protein is CASSLTAVDSQYF.

The CDR3 spells CASSLASEGTEAFF. CDR3 coding DNA: TGTGCCAGCAGCTTAGCGAGCGAGGGCACTGAAGCTTTCTTT. The V gene is TRBV7-2, the J gene TRBJ1-1; D ambiguous. The germline CDR1 and CDR2 sequences are SGHTA and FQGNSA. V shed 0 bases and J shed 4 bases, with 9 bases lying between them. CDR3 length: 14 amino acids. Variable domain in full (rest from reference TRBV7-2 and TRBJ1-1): GAGVSQSPSNKVTEKGKDVELRCDPISGHTALYWYRQSLGQGLEFLIYFQGNSAPDKSGLPSDRFSAERTGGSVSTLTIQRTQQEDSAVYLCASSLASEGTEAFFGQGTRLTVV.